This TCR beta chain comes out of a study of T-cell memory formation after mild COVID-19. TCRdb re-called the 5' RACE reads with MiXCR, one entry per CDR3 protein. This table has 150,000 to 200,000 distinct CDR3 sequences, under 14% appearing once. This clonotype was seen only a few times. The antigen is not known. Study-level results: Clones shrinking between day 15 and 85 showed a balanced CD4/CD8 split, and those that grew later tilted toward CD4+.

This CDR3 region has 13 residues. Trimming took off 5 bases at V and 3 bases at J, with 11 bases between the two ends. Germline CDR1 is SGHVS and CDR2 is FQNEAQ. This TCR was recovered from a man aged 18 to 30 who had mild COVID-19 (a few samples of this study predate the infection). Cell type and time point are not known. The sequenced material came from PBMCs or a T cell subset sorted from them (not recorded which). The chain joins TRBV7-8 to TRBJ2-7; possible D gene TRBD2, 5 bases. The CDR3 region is CASSPRVHYEQYF. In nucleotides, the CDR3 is TGTGCCAGCAGCCCGAGGGTCCACTACGAGCAGTACTTC.